This record covers a single T cell receptor beta chain. The antigen is unknown. The data are from a study of cytomegalovirus exposure and HLA in healthy donors. Whole-study results and caveats: In a later analysis, a missense DCLRE1C variant was linked to TCR beta V- and J-gene trimming. Researchers catalogued over 150 TCR beta chains as cytomegalovirus-associated.

Germline CDR1 MNHEY, CDR2 SMNVEV (reference sequence). The CDR3 totals 15 residues. V was pared by 6 bases and J by 4 bases, with 8 bases of the junction left unmatched. Nominally healthy donors provided the samples, though records likely missed some immune exposures. PCR amplification relied on 60 Vbeta primers (plus 13 Jbeta primers). TCRdb's table, derived via immunoSEQ multiplex PCR, lists solely in-frame clones and lacks some. In the table there are approximately 130,000 clones, about 80% of which are singletons. The rearrangement links TRBV27 to TRBJ2-3; 9 nucleotides align to TRBD1. What was sequenced was PBMCs. The clonotype comes from a woman in her thirties or forties in good health and CMV-seronegative. The CDR3 reads CASSNRGREADTQYF. The CDR3 DNA reads TGTGCCAGCAGCAACAGGGGGCGCGAAGCAGATACGCAGTATTTT.